This is a list of T cell receptor beta chains from one sample in a study of T cells in Graves' hyperthyroidism and ophthalmopathy. TCRdb fed the multiplex PCR reads into MiXCR, producing one record per CDR3 protein. The table lists about 550,000 distinct CDR3 sequences, about 20% of them singletons. The sequencing sample was made of blood. These receptors were obtained from a young man with Graves' hyperthyroidism. CDR3s leave out the opening cysteine and the closing phenylalanine or tryptophan. Fields, in order: J gene, CDR3 length, V gene, CDR3 protein.

>TRBJ1-2|10|TRBV20-1
SARSPTNGYT
>TRBJ1-6|12|TRBV27
ASSPQGPDSPLH
>TRBJ2-2|13|TRBV12-3/TRBV12-4
ASSLVIQNTGELF
>TRBJ2-5|14|TRBV12-3/TRBV12-4
ASSFSRGEARETQY
>TRBJ1-2|13|TRBV12-3/TRBV12-4
ASSFSPHSGYGYT
>TRBJ2-7|12|TRBV6-1
ASSGGQGGYEQY
>TRBJ2-7|13|TRBV11-2
ASSLEVSGSYEQY
>TRBJ2-5|13|TRBV6-9
ASSLTGGIQETQY
>TRBJ1-1|13|TRBV2
ASRDRGPGGTEAF
>TRBJ2-7|11|TRBV29-1
SVRHLATYEQY
>TRBJ1-2|14|TRBV6-5
ASSYSRTVQNYGYT
>TRBJ2-5|13|TRBV15
ATSRGSGGAETQY
>TRBJ1-5|14|TRBV6-5
ASSNRDRPGDQPQH
>TRBJ2-1|14|TRBV6-1
ASSGTSGSGYNEQF
>TRBJ1-1|11|TRBV20-1
SAMDPEGAEAF
>TRBJ2-6|13|TRBV6-1
ASSGGASGANVLT
>TRBJ2-2|14|TRBV11-2
ASSLSQGASTGELF
>TRBJ1-1|13|TRBV29-1
STPGQGFLTTEAF
>TRBJ2-5|15|TRBV4-2
ASSRGTSGGSGETQY
>TRBJ2-2|12|TRBV20-1
SAAGDANTGELF
>TRBJ1-2|8|TRBV7-2
ASRDMSYT
>TRBJ1-1|14|TRBV15
ATSRDRGGGGTEAF
>TRBJ1-5|14|TRBV12-3/TRBV12-4
ASSLGGQGDNQPQH
>TRBJ1-1|12|TRBV30
AWSEGSSNTEAF
>TRBJ2-2|15|TRBV28
ASSLRTSGTNTGELF
>TRBJ2-2|18|TRBV4-1
ASSQFLNRTGSRPYGELF
>TRBJ1-2|14|TRBV6-5
ASSYLDMTPNYGYT
>TRBJ2-7|13|TRBV28
ASTLGPIITYEQY
>TRBJ2-5|14|TRBV11-3
ASSLTGRHRRETQY
>TRBJ1-2|14|TRBV12-5
ASGLDTGRSNYGYT
>TRBJ1-2|12|TRBV19
ASSYTGGLSGYT
>TRBJ2-7|13|TRBV28
ASSLTRVRVYEQY
>TRBJ2-7|12|TRBV11-2
ASSLEWGNYEQY
>TRBJ1-5|13|TRBV28
ASIVGAYSNQPQH
>TRBJ2-5|14|TRBV5-6
ASSFGLAEPQETQY
>TRBJ2-7|11|TRBV6-1
ASTPWAPYEQY
>TRBJ2-7|11|TRBV6-2/TRBV6-3
ASNDGGNYEQY
>TRBJ2-7|15|TRBV2
ASKLTSGRGASYEQY
>TRBJ2-7|11|TRBV6-1
ASLSPDSYEQY
>TRBJ2-5|13|TRBV4-1
ASSQEGTDQETQY
>TRBJ2-5|11|TRBV20-1
SARVQAIETQY
>TRBJ2-2|13|TRBV2
ASAPFRQKHRELF